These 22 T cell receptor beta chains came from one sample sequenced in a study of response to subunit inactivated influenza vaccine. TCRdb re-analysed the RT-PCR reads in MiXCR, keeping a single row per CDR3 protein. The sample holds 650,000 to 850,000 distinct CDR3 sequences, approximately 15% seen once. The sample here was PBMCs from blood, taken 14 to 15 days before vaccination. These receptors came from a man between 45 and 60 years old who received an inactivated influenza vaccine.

The CDR3 DNA reads TGTGCCAGCAGCGTACTATTAGGTACTTCGAGCTCCTACAATGAGCAGTTCTTC. Residues: CASSVLLGTSSSYNEQFF. The V call is TRBV6-2 or TRBV6-3, the J call TRBJ2-1; D gene ambiguous. Looked up from germline, CDR1 is MNHEY and CDR2 is SVGEGT. V was shortened by 6 bases and J by 0 bases, with 21 bases between the two germline ends. The CDR3 covers 18 residues.

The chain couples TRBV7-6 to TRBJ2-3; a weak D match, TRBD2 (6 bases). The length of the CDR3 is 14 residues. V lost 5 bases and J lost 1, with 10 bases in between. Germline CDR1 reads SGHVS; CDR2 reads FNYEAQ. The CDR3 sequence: CASSIGTGTDTQYF. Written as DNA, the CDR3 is TGTGCCAGCAGCATTGGGACTGGCACAGATACGCAGTATTTT.

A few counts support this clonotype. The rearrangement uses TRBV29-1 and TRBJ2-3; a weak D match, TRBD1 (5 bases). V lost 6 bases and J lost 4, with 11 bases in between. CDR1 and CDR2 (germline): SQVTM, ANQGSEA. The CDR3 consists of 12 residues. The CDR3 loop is CSVDRQPDTQYF. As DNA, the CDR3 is TGCAGCGTGGATAGACAGCCAGATACGCAGTATTTT.

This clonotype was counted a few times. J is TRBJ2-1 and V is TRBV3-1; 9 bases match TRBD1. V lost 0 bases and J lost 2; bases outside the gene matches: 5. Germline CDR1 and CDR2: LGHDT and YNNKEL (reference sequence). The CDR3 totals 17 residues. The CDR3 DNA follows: TGTGCCAGCAGCCAAGATCTGGGGACAGGGCCCTACAATGAGCAGTTCTTC. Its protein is CASSQDLGTGPYNEQFF.

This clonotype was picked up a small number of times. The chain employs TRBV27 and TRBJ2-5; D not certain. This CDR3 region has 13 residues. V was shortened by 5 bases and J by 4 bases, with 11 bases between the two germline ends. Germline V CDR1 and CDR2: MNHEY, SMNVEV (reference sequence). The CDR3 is CASSPIRAETQYF. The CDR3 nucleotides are TGTGCCAGCAGTCCGATAAGGGCAGAGACCCAGTACTTC.

CDR3: CASSPLSGSSYTGELFF. Written as DNA, the CDR3 is TGTGCCAGCAGCCCTCTTAGCGGGAGCTCGTACACCGGGGAGCTGTTTTTT. The chain employs TRBV9 and TRBJ2-2; 9 positions match TRBD2. Unmatched junction bases numbered 10, after V lost 4 bases and J lost 3 bases. CDR1 and CDR2 (germline): SGDLS, YYNGEE. The CDR3 is made up of 17 amino acids.

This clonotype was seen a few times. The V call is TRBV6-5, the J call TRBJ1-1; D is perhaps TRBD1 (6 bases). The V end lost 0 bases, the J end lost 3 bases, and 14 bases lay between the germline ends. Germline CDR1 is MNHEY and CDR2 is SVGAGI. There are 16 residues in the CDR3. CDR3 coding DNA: TGTGCCAGCAGTTACTCGAAACAGGGCTTGTACACTGAAGCTTTCTTT. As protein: CASSYSKQGLYTEAFF.

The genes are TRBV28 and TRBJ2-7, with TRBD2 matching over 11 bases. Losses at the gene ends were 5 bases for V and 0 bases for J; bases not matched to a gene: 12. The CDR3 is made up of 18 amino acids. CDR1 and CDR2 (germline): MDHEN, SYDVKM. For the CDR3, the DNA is TGTGCCAGCAGTGACCTGGGACTAGCGGATATTTTCTCCTACGAGCAGTACTTC. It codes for CASSDLGLADIFSYEQYF.

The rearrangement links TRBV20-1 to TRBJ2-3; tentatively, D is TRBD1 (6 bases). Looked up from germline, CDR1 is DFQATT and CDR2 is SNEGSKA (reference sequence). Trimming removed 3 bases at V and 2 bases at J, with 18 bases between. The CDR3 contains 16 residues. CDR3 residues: CSARTPQGRTTDTQYF. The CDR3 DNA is TGCAGTGCTAGGACGCCACAGGGCCGGACCACAGATACGCAGTATTTT.

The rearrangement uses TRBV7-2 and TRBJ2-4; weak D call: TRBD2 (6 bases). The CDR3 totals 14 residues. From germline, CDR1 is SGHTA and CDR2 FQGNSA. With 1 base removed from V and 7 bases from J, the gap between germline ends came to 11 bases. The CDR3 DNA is TGTGCCAGCAGCTTAGGGGCAGGGAGGAACATTCAGTACTTC. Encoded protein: CASSLGAGRNIQYF.

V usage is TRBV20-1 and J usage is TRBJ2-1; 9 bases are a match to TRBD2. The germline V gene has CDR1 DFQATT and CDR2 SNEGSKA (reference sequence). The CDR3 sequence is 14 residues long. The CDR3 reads CSALAGGFQNEQFF. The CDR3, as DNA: TGCAGCGCCCTGGCGGGAGGGTTCCAGAATGAGCAGTTCTTC.

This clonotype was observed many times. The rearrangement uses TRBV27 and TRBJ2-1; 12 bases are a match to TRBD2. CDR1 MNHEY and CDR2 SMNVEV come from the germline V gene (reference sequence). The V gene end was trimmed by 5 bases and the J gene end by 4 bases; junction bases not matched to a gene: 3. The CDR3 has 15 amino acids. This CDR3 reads CASSHGLAGYNEQFF. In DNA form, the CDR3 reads TGTGCCAGCAGTCACGGACTAGCGGGGTACAATGAGCAGTTCTTC.

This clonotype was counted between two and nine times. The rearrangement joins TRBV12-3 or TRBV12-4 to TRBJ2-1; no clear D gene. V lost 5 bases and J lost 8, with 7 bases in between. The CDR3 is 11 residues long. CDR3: CASSPQDEQFF. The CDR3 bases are TGTGCCAGCAGTCCTCAGGATGAGCAGTTCTTC.

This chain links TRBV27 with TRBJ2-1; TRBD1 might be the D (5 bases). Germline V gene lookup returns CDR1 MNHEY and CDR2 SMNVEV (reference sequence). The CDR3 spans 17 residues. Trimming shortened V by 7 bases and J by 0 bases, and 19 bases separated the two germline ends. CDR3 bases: TGTGCCAGCAACCCAGGGTTCCGCCTCAGCTCCTACAATGAGCAGTTCTTC. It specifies CASNPGFRLSSYNEQFF.

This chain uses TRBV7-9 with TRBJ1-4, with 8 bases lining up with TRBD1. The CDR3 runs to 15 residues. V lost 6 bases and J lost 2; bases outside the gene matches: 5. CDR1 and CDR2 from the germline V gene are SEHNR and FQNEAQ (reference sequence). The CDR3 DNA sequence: TGTGCCAGCAGAAGGACAGGGAGCACTAATGAAAAACTGTTTTTT. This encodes CASRRTGSTNEKLFF. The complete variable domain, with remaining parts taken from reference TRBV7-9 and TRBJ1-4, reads DTGVSQNPRHKITKRGQNVTFRCDPISEHNRLYWYRQTLGQGPEFLTYFQNEAQLEKSRLLSDRFSAERPKGSFSTLEIQRTEQGDSAMYLCASRRTGSTNEKLFFGSGTQLSVL.

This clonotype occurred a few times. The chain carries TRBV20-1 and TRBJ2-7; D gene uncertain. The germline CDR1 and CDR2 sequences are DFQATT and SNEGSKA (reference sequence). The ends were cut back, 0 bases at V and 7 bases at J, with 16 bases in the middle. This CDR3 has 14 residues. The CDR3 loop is CSARDLRLANEQYF. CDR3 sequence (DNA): TGCAGTGCTAGAGACCTCCGTCTTGCTAATGAGCAGTACTTC.

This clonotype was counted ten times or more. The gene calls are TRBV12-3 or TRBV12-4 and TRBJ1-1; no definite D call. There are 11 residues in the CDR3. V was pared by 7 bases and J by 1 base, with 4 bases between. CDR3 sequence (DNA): TGTGCCAGCACTCAGAACACTGAAGCTTTCTTT. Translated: CASTQNTEAFF.

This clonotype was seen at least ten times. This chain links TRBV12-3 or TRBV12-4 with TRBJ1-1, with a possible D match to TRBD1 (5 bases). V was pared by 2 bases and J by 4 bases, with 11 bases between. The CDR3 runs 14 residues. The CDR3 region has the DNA TGTGCCAGCAGTTTATCTTTGGGGGGCACTGAAGCTTTCTTT. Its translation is CASSLSLGGTEAFF.

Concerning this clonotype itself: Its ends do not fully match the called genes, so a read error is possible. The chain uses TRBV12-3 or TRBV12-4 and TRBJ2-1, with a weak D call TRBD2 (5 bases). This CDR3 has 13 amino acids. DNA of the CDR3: TGTGCCAGCAGTCTACAAGGGCCTGGCGAGGGTGTCTTC. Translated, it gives CASSLQGPGEGVF.

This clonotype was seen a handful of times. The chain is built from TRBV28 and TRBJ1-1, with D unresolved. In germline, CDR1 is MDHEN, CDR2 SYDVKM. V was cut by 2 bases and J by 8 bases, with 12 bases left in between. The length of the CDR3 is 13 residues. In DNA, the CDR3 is TGTGCCAGCAGTTTAGATCAACAGAGAGAAGCTTTCTTT. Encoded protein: CASSLDQQREAFF.

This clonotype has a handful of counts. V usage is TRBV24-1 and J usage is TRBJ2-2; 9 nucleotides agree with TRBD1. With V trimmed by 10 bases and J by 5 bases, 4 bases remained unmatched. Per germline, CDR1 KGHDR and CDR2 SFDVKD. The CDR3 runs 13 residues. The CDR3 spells CATRQGVTGELFF. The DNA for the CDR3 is TGTGCCACTCGACAGGGGGTTACCGGGGAGCTGTTTTTT.

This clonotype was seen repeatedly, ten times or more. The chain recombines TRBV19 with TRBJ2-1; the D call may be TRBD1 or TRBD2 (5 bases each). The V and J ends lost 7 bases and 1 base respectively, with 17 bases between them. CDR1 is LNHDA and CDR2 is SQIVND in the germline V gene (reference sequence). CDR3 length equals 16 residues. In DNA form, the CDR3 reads TGTGCCAGTACCGATAGGTGGGGGTCTTCCTACAATGAGCAGTTCTTC. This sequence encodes CASTDRWGSSYNEQFF.